A single sample is the source of the 6 T cell receptor beta chains below, sequenced in a study of blood T cell repertoires in COVID-19 (dated by TCRdb to between 2020 and 2021). Libraries were constructed by the immunoSEQ multiplex PCR assay. TCRdb mirrors the immuneACCESS table, restricted to in-frame sequences. Some clones are absent from its copies; in checked studies, under half trace to an unresolved V gene, and the reason for the others is unknown. The sample table lists 250,000 or so clones, 80% to 95% of them with a count of one. The ten largest clones capture 0.83% of the sample. Sample: peripheral blood. The source of these receptors is a man aged 30 to 39 with COVID-19, enrolled during active disease.

This clone occurred once. The chain combines TRBV2 with TRBJ1-3; 8 nucleotides agree with TRBD1. Germline CDR1 and CDR2: SNHLY and FYNNEI. This CDR3 has 15 residues. V trimming: 1 base; J trimming: 3 bases; junction bases outside the gene matches: 2. DNA of the CDR3: TGTGCCAGCAGTGAAGAGACAGGGGTTGGAAACACCATATATTTT. Translating gives CASSEETGVGNTIYF.

The chain carries TRBV7-9 and TRBJ2-7; D is undetermined. V lost 5 bases, J lost 2 bases, and 10 bases lay in between. The CDR3 has 13 amino acids. CDR1 SEHNR and CDR2 FQNEAQ come from the germline V gene (reference sequence). This chain's CDR3 is CASSPRVAYEQYF. For the CDR3, the DNA is TGTGCCAGCAGCCCCCGGGTGGCCTACGAGCAGTACTTC.

The chain combines TRBV18 with TRBJ1-5; the D is unclear. The CDR3 is 14 residues long. V lost 2 bases to trimming and J lost 6 bases, with 11 bases between them. Per the germline V gene, CDR1 is KGHSH and CDR2 is LQKENI. The CDR3 spells CASSPERVGQPQHF. The DNA for the CDR3 is TGTGCCAGCTCACCAGAGAGAGTCGGTCAGCCCCAGCATTTT.

The rearrangement uses TRBV5-1 and TRBJ1-4; 7 nucleotides agree with TRBD1. CDR3 length equals 14 residues. CDR1 SGHRS and CDR2 YFSETQ come from the germline V gene. After removal of 4 bases from V and 4 bases from J, the junction contained 4 bases not matched to a gene. CDR3 in amino acids: CASSAGTVNEKLFF. CDR3 in DNA: TGCGCCAGCAGCGCCGGGACAGTTAATGAAAAACTGTTTTTT.

This clone has only one observation. This sequence joins TRBV11-1 and TRBJ2-1, with TRBD2 identical over 8 bases. The J segment lost 2 bases and the V segment lost 5 bases, leaving 8 bases of the junction unmatched. There are 16 residues in the CDR3. The V gene's germline CDR1 is SGHAT and CDR2 FQDESV (reference sequence). CDR3 nucleotides: TGTGCCAGCAGCCCGGCTGGCGGGGGGCCCTACAATGAGCAGTTCTTC. Encoded protein: CASSPAGGGPYNEQFF.

A word on this clone: Different DNA sequences within this sample yield the same CDR3. The chain has TRBV3-1 (or the pseudogene TRBV3-2) and TRBJ1-2; D uncertain. The germline CDR1 and CDR2 sequences are LGHDT and YNNKEL (reference sequence). The CDR3 length is 11 residues. Trimming took 5 bases from V and 4 from J, leaving 5 bases between them. The CDR3 is CASSASYGYTF. The CDR3 nucleotides read TGTGCCAGCAGCGCGAGCTATGGCTACACCTTC.